The 12 T cell receptor beta chains reported below all come from one sample, sequenced in a study of T cells in Graves' hyperthyroidism and ophthalmopathy (dated by TCRdb to 2018 to 2020). The library was generated by multiplex PCR. The sample was run on an Illumina HiSeq 2000. The TCR beta CDR3 regions were amplified from the RNA transcripts. A first-round RT-PCR of the TCR CDR3 used the HTBI primer set with the Qiagen OneStep RT-PCR kit. TCRdb trimmed the raw reads at Q25, called clones with MiXCR and kept productive beta chains. Each CDR3 protein gets just one entry, which takes the most common genes and DNA from the rows behind it. The sample yields roughly 130,000 distinct CDR3 sequences; approximately 20% were counted once. The ten top clones hold around 69% of the sample. The source material was blood. All receptors derive from a woman in her forties or fifties with Graves' hyperthyroidism that later progressed to Graves' ophthalmopathy.

The rearrangement uses TRBV2 and TRBJ2-1, with D perhaps matching TRBD2 (6 bases). The CDR3 is 15 amino acids. Germline CDR1 SNHLY, CDR2 FYNNEI. Between the trimmed V and J ends, which lost 7 bases and 6 bases, there was a span of 19 bases. The CDR3 loop is CASTRTSGVSNEQFF. DNA of the CDR3: TGTGCCAGCACCAGGACTTCGGGGGTTTCCAATGAGCAGTTCTTC.

This clonotype was observed a few times. The chain links TRBV20-1 to TRBJ2-7, with TRBD2 matching over 7 bases. The CDR3 totals 14 residues. The V gene end was trimmed by 3 bases and the J gene end by 2 bases; junction bases not matched to a gene: 7. The germline V gene has CDR1 DFQATT and CDR2 SNEGSKA (reference sequence). In nucleotides, the CDR3 is TGCAGTGCTAGCCCCGGGAGCGGGGCCTACGAGCAGTACTTC. This sequence encodes CSASPGSGAYEQYF.

The genes are TRBV11-2 and TRBJ1-1, with no clear D. The CDR3 is 12 amino acids. Germline CDR1 SGHAT, CDR2 FQNNGV. Trimming shortened V by 6 bases and J by 2 bases, and 7 bases separated the two germline ends. The DNA for the CDR3 is TGTGCCAGCAGTCGAATTAACACTGAAGCTTTCTTT. This sequence encodes CASSRINTEAFF.

This clonotype was observed many times. The genes are TRBV12-3 or TRBV12-4 and TRBJ1-1; TRBD1 might be the D (5 bases). Trimming cost V 3 bases and J 1 base, with 9 bases left between them. This CDR3 contains 14 residues. CDR3 in amino acids: CASSFSGPNTEAFF. The DNA for the CDR3 is TGTGCCAGCAGTTTCTCGGGACCGAACACTGAAGCTTTCTTT.

J is TRBJ2-1 and V is TRBV12-3 or TRBV12-4, with D possibly being TRBD2 (5 bases). V lost 3 bases, J lost 1 base, and 13 bases lay in between. The CDR3 runs 16 residues. The CDR3: CASSLGGLRSYNEQFF. CDR3 DNA sequence: TGTGCCAGCAGTTTGGGTGGACTCCGTTCCTACAATGAGCAGTTCTTC.

This clonotype was seen repeatedly, ten times or more. V and J are TRBV20-1 and TRBJ1-1; D gene ambiguous. This CDR3 is 12 amino acids long. Trimming took off 6 bases at V and 1 base at J, with 9 bases between the two ends. CDR1 is DFQATT and CDR2 is SNEGSKA in the germline V gene (reference sequence). This chain's CDR3 is CSALTENTEAFF. As DNA, the CDR3 is TGCAGTGCCCTCACAGAGAACACTGAAGCTTTCTTT.

The table lists this clonotype with a few counts. A much larger clone differs from this one at a single base, so this may be a read error. This chain joins TRBV2 and TRBJ2-1, with D hard to call. V lost 7 bases to trimming and J lost 5 bases, with 15 bases between them. CDR1 and CDR2 from the germline V gene are SNHLY and FYNNEI. The CDR3 totals 14 residues. Here the CDR3 reads CASTSVGFDNEQFF. As DNA, the CDR3 is TGTGCCAGCACGTCAGTGGGGTTTGACAATGAGCAGTTCTTC.

The rearrangement links TRBV20-1 to TRBJ1-2; the D is unclear. The germline gives CDR1 DFQATT, CDR2 SNEGSKA (reference sequence). Trimming cost V 3 bases and J 0 bases, with 8 bases left between them. The CDR3 length is 13 residues. The CDR3 DNA follows: TGCAGTGCTAGCTCAGGTTCTAACTATGGCTACACCTTC. Protein sequence: CSASSGSNYGYTF.

This clonotype showed up many times. The chain has TRBV2 and TRBJ2-1; 8 positions agree with TRBD1. Germline CDR1 SNHLY, CDR2 FYNNEI. The V gene end was trimmed by 5 bases and the J gene end by 5 bases; junction bases not matched to a gene: 11. This CDR3 has 16 residues. DNA of the CDR3: TGTGCCAGCAGTTGGACAGGGTCCATTCCTGACAATGAGCAGTTCTTC. Translation: CASSWTGSIPDNEQFF.

At least ten counts were recorded for this clonotype. The rearrangement links TRBV5-1 to TRBJ2-7, with TRBD1 matching over 11 bases. Germline V gene sequence: CDR1 SGHRS, CDR2 YFSETQ. V lost 3 bases, J lost 6 bases, and 5 bases stayed unmatched. The length of the CDR3 is 14 residues. CDR3 DNA sequence: TGCGCCAGCAGCTCCGGACAGGGGGCCGGCGAGCAGTACTTC. As protein: CASSSGQGAGEQYF.

In its sample, this clonotype was seen a few times. The V and J genes are TRBV19 and TRBJ1-2; D gene uncertain. This CDR3 contains 14 residues. The V and J ends lost 3 bases and 3 bases respectively, with 11 bases between them. Germline V gene data show CDR1 as LNHDA and CDR2 as SQIVND (reference sequence). The DNA of the CDR3 is TGTGCCAGTAGTATTAGGACGGGTGACTATGGCTACACCTTC. It yields the protein CASSIRTGDYGYTF.

Ten or more counts support this clonotype. The gene calls are TRBV5-5 and TRBJ1-5; 7 nucleotides agree with TRBD1. The CDR3 is 14 amino acids. Germline CDR1 SGHKS, CDR2 YYEKEE (reference sequence). Trimming cost V 3 bases and J 9 bases; bases outside gene matches: 9. CDR3 amino acids: CASSSQGQVGPQHF. The CDR3 coding sequence is TGTGCCAGCAGCTCACAAGGACAGGTTGGGCCCCAGCATTTT. Full variable domain (remainder filled in from reference TRBV5-5 and TRBJ1-5): DAGVTQSPTHLIKTRGQQVTLRCSPISGHKSVSWYQQVLGQGPQFIFQYYEKEERGRGNFPDRFSARQFPNYSSELNVNALLLGDSALYLCASSSQGQVGPQHFGDGTRLSIL.